These T cell receptor beta chains were read from a single sample in a study of T-cell memory formation after mild COVID-19. TCRdb analysed the 5' RACE reads with MiXCR anew, one entry per CDR3 protein. Altogether 150,000 to 200,000 distinct CDR3 sequences are present, 11% being singletons, with the ten largest covering approximately 4%. Sequencing was performed on PBMCs or a T cell subset sorted from them (not recorded which). The receptors stem from a man younger than 35 who had mild COVID-19 (a few samples of this study predate the infection). Cell type and time point are not known. CDR3s include the opening cysteine and the closing phenylalanine or tryptophan. The order of the fields is V gene, clone size, J gene, CDR3 protein. Clone size is not always given. Where it is, it says once, few, many or a class for expanded clones.

>TRBV7-9|many|TRBJ2-3
CASSFSARGDTQYF
>TRBV20-1|few|TRBJ1-5
CSAQPGDGGSQPQHF
>TRBV7-3|NA|TRBJ2-1
CASSRETGNEQFF
>TRBV3-1|few|TRBJ1-1
CASSRLGGTEAFF
>TRBV7-6|NA|TRBJ2-5
CASSSVGSGQRGTQYF
>TRBV5-1|many|TRBJ2-1
CASSLDAAGGNEQFF
>TRBV28|NA|TRBJ1-2
CASSREGGYYGYTF
>TRBV4-3|NA|TRBJ2-3
CASSQDSDGGSGRTDTQYF
>TRBV12-3/TRBV12-4|few|TRBJ2-2
CASSLNSRSTGELFF
>TRBV20-1|few|TRBJ1-5
CSAVGQINQPQHF
>TRBV12-3/TRBV12-4|few|TRBJ2-2
CASSFRGNTGELFF
>TRBV10-3|few|TRBJ1-4
CAISSGTGDEKLFF
>TRBV5-1|few|TRBJ2-7
CASSLGSGGPYEQYF
>TRBV5-1|NA|TRBJ1-4
CASSPAGHLNEKLFF
>TRBV4-1|few|TRBJ1-2
CASSQEEILNYGYTF
>TRBV5-8|NA|TRBJ1-1
CASSLGPGGLEAFF
>TRBV7-3|few|TRBJ2-3
CASSLSSGGADTQYF
>TRBV10-3|NA|TRBJ2-1
CAITGQGTDEQFF
>TRBV4-1|few|TRBJ2-5
CASSRGARETQYF
>TRBV2|many|TRBJ1-2
CASSDSAYYGYTF
>TRBV20-1|NA|TRBJ2-3
CSARDWGRGPGDTQYF
>TRBV7-2|many|TRBJ1-1
CASSWGQANTEAFF
>TRBV7-2|NA|TRBJ1-4
CASSPNPGREKLFF
>TRBV7-6|NA|TRBJ2-6
CASGPGQTSGANVLTF
>TRBV4-1|many|TRBJ2-5
CASSQDQGRRTQYF
>TRBV12-3/TRBV12-4|NA|TRBJ2-1
CASSPQGGNEQFF
>TRBV4-3|NA|TRBJ2-3
CASSQDLPAGTDTQYF
>TRBV24-1|few|TRBJ2-1
CATSETGVGQFF
>TRBV6-5|few|TRBJ1-4
CASSFSLGTGFEKLFF
>TRBV6-2/TRBV6-3|NA|TRBJ2-3
CASRRRGYTDTQYF
>TRBV18|few|TRBJ2-3
CASSPLGGFTDTQYF
>TRBV5-4|few|TRBJ1-2
CASSFIRLDGAANYGYTF
>TRBV7-2|NA|TRBJ1-2
CASSRAIGANYGYTF
>TRBV7-2|many|TRBJ1-5
CASSSRGGNQPQHF
>TRBV12-3/TRBV12-4|NA|TRBJ2-7
CASSYGQGGTYEQYF
>TRBV6-2/TRBV6-3|few|TRBJ2-5
CASNDRGLRETQYF
>TRBV7-6|few|TRBJ2-2
CASSLAWGLGGELFF
>TRBV7-2|many|TRBJ1-6
CASSFQGNSPLHF
>TRBV12-3/TRBV12-4|many|TRBJ1-1
CASNRDGRAEAFF
>TRBV6-1|NA|TRBJ2-7
CASSAQGREQYF
>TRBV19|few|TRBJ1-2
CASSTGANYGYTF
>TRBV20-1|NA|TRBJ1-6
CSVDRVVAPLHF
>TRBV12-3/TRBV12-4|few|TRBJ2-7
CASTVYGSSYEQYF
>TRBV4-3|few|TRBJ2-5
CASSHRQGKGETQYF
>TRBV7-3|NA|TRBJ2-3
CASSSSLTDTQYF
>TRBV5-1|few|TRBJ1-2
CASSFGSEDGYTF
>TRBV2|NA|TRBJ2-5
CASARGTETQYF
>TRBV15|many|TRBJ2-5
CATSSDRGGETQYF
>TRBV6-5|NA|TRBJ2-7
CASSTRGSINDEQYF
>TRBV3-1|few|TRBJ2-7
CASSPGARAYEQYF
>TRBV19|many|TRBJ1-1
CASSRQVNTEAFF
>TRBV2|NA|TRBJ2-5
CASMRGPGAGEETQYF
>TRBV29-1|few|TRBJ2-1
CSVVGGLSYNEQFF
>TRBV20-1|NA|TRBJ1-5
CSAGTAGQPQHF
>TRBV4-3|NA|TRBJ2-5
CASSQDDRRGKETQYF
>TRBV30|few|TRBJ1-6
CAWSEGFSPLHF
>TRBV2|many|TRBJ2-7
CASSLTENYEQYF
>TRBV15|NA|TRBJ1-2
CATSRDWQGNGYTF
>TRBV10-2|NA|TRBJ2-3
CASSDPASGVLLDTQYF
>TRBV6-5|few|TRBJ1-6
CASRRDSSNNSPLHF